This T cell receptor beta chain was documented in a study of T cell responses to AZD1222 COVID-19 vaccine. Some clones are missing from TCRdb's copy, which holds only in-frame ones; the method was immunoSEQ multiplex PCR. The sample contains nearly 110,000 clones, roughly 85% of which appear only once. This CDR3 contains 13 residues. Germline assignment: CDR1 SGHAT and CDR2 FQNNGV. Trimming took 3 bases from V and 2 from J, leaving 6 bases between them. Overall study findings and caveats: With dominance at 160-218 and 743-854, vaccine-associated CD4 TCRs spanned spike.

For this clone: Its specificity is unknown.

The genes are TRBV11-2 and TRBJ2-3; D is uncertain. Source: peripheral blood, taken 28 days after the second AZD1222 dose. The origin of this receptor is an adult who received the AZD1222 COVID-19 vaccine. DNA of the CDR3: TGTGCCAGCAGCTTGGTGGCCACAGATACGCAGTATTTT. It specifies CASSLVATDTQYF.